This TCR beta chain derives from a study of T cells in Graves' hyperthyroidism and ophthalmopathy. Broader study findings: Blood held most thyroid clonotypes expanded above 0.001 frequency.

Template material for amplifying TCR beta CDR3 regions consisted of RNA transcripts. With the HTBI primer set, the TCR CDR3 went through a first round of RT-PCR. TCRdb itself ran the multiplex PCR reads through MiXCR, one entry per CDR3 protein. The table records roughly 570,000 distinct CDR3 sequences, around 46% of them present only once. For this clonotype: The antigen is undetermined.

The sequenced sample consisted of peripheral blood or thyroid tissue (not recorded which). The receptor was derived from a woman aged 18 to 35 with Graves' hyperthyroidism.

DNA of the CDR3: TGTGCCAGCAGTTATAAAGGGGGAAACACCATATATTTT. It codes for CASSYKGGNTIYF. The rearrangement joins TRBV6-5 to TRBJ1-3, with D unclear. CDR1 and CDR2 from the germline V gene are MNHEY and SVGAGI. The CDR3 totals 13 residues. The V and J ends lost 3 bases and 4 bases respectively, with 7 bases between them.